Sequencing of this T cell receptor (beta chain) was carried out in a study of blood T cell repertoires in COVID-19. Study information: T cells, B-cell-depleted T cells, or PBMCs provided the cDNA or gDNA that served as material.

The germline V gene has CDR1 SGDLS and CDR2 YYNGEE. CDR3 length: 13 amino acids. V lost 0 bases, J lost 1 base, and 4 bases lay in between. As processed by the authors: Scientists estimated how many nucleated cells there were by amplifying reference gene primers. The assay was immunoSEQ multiplex PCR, and TCRdb's table has in-frame clones only and misses some. From that table come the V and J calls and clone size; the DNA was used to work out D and trimming. The sample includes approximately 61,000 clones, 86% of them seen just once. The receptor's source is a human donor in a cohort sampled during active COVID-19. The rearrangement links TRBV9 to TRBJ1-1; D ambiguous. Specimen: peripheral blood. The DNA of the CDR3 is TGTGCCAGCAGCGTAGGGAGGAACACTGAAGCTTTCTTT. This gives the protein CASSVGRNTEAFF. Based on the CDR3 plus reference TRBV9 and TRBJ1-1, the full variable domain is DSGVTQTPKHLITATGQRVTLRCSPRSGDLSVYWYQQSLDQGLQFLIQYYNGEERAKGNILERFSAQQFPDLHSELNLSSLELGDSALYFCASSVGRNTEAFFGQGTRLTVV.